These 2 T cell receptor beta chains share one sample of origin, sequenced in a study of tumor and adjacent non-tumor tissue in lung cancer. A modified ARM-PCR protocol with three rounds of nested PCR amplified TCRbeta. TCRdb itself ran the multiplex PCR reads through MiXCR, one entry per CDR3 protein. The data hold around 75,000 distinct CDR3 sequences, with around two thirds observed a single time. This sample's RNA came from whole unsorted tissue. Distant lung tissue was collected more than 3 cm away from the tumor edge. Sequenced: distant non-tumor lung tissue. These TCRs come from a woman in her fifties or sixties with non-small cell lung cancer.

This clonotype was seen once. This may come from a read error, since a much larger clone is one base off. The CDR3 coding sequence is TGTGCCATCACCCTGGGGGCTAGCGGTACCTACGAGCAGTACTTC. It encodes CAITLGASGTYEQYF. The J gene is TRBJ2-7, the V gene TRBV10-3, with D possibly being TRBD2 (7 bases). The CDR3 extends over 15 amino acids. Germline V CDR1 and CDR2: ENHRY, SYGVKD. V lost 7 bases and J lost 2, with 18 bases in between.

This sequence joins TRBV12-3 or TRBV12-4 and TRBJ2-6; D not resolved. This CDR3 has 14 amino acids. V was trimmed by 10 bases and J by 2 bases, leaving 12 bases between them. CDR3 coding DNA: TGTGCCAACAGCACCAGGACTGGGGCCAACGTCCTGACTTTC. Protein: CANSTRTGANVLTF.